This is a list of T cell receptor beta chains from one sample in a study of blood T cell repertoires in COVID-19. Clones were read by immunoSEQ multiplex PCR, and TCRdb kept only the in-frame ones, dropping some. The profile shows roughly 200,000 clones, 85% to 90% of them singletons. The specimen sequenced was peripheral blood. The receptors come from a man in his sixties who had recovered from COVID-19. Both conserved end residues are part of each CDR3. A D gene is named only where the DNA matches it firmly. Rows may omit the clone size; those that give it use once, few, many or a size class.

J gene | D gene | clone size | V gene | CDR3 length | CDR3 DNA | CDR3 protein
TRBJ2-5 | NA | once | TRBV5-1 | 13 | TGCGCCAGCAGCTCAACTACGTGGGAGACCCAGTACTTC | CASSSTTWETQYF
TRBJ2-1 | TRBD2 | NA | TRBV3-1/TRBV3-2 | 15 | TGTGCCAGCACCCAGACGACTAGCGGGGGGAATGAGCAGTTCTTC | CASTQTTSGGNEQFF
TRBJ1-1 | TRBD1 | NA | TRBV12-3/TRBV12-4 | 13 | TGTGCCAGCAGAAGGACAGGGGACACTGAAGCTTTCTTT | CASRRTGDTEAFF
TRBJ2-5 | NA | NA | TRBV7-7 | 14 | TGTGCCAGCAGCTTAGGACAGCTAGGAGAGACCCAGTACTTC | CASSLGQLGETQYF
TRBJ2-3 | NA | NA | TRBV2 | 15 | TGTGCCAGCAGCTTAAAATTACAATCCACAGATACGCAGTATTTT | CASSLKLQSTDTQYF
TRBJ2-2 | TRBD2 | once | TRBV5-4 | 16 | TGTGCCAGCAGCTTGGGACTAGCGGGGGGGGCCGGGGAGCTGTTTTTT | CASSLGLAGGAGELFF
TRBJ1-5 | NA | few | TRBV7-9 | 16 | TGTGCCAGCAGCTTAGGGGCAGGGTCTGGTTATCAGCCCCAGCATTTT | CASSLGAGSGYQPQHF
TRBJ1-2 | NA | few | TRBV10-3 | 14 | TGTGCCATCAGTGGTACGGGGGTAACCTATGGCTACACCTTC | CAISGTGVTYGYTF
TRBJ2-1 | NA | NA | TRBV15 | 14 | TGTGCCACCAGAAGGGCAGGGTCCTACAATGAGCAGTTCTTC | CATRRAGSYNEQFF
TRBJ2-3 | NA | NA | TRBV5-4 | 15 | TGTGCCAGCAGCTTGGATGCACACAGCACAGATACGCAGTATTTT | CASSLDAHSTDTQYF
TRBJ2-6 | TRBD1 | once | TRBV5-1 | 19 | TGCGCCAGCAGCCACCGTGGACAGGAAAGGTTTGGAGGGGCCAACGTCCTGACTTTC | CASSHRGQERFGGANVLTF
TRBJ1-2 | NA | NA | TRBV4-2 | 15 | TGTGCCAGCAGCCAAGACAAGCTGACAGCCTATGGCTACACCTTC | CASSQDKLTAYGYTF
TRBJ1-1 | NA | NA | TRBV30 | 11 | TGTGCCTGGAGTTCCGGTACTGAAGCTTTCTTT | CAWSSGTEAFF
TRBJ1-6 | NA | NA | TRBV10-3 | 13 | TGTGCCACCGCGGGACGGGATAATTCACCCCTCCACTTT | CATAGRDNSPLHF
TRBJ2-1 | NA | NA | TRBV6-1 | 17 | TGTGCCAGCAGTGATCGGACAGCCACCTTTCTCTACAATGAGCAGTTCTTC | CASSDRTATFLYNEQFF
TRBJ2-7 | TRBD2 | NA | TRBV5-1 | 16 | TGCGCCAGCAGTAGCGGCGAGGCGGGAGGTACCTACGAGCAGTACTTC | CASSSGEAGGTYEQYF
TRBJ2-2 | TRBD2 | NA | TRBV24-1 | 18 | TGTGCCACCAGTGATTTAAAGGGTAGCGGGACCTACACCGGGGAGCTGTTTTTT | CATSDLKGSGTYTGELFF
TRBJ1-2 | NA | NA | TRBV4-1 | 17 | TGCGCCAGCAGCCAAGACAGCCAGGGTTGGATCGACTATGGCTACACCTTC | CASSQDSQGWIDYGYTF
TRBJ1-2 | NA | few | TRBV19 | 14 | TGTGCCAGTAGTAAGACAGTTCCAGGGGATGGCTACACCTTC | CASSKTVPGDGYTF
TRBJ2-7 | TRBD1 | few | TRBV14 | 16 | TGTGCCAGCAGCCTAATGGGCAGGGGGCCTTCCTACGAGCAGTACTTC | CASSLMGRGPSYEQYF
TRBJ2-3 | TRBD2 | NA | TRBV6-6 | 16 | TGTGCCAGCAGTGCCCGACTAGCGGGGTACACAGATACGCAGTATTTT | CASSARLAGYTDTQYF
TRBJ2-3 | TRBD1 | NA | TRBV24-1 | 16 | TGTGCCACCAGTGATCCAGGGGGTGAGGTAGCAGATACGCAGTATTTT | CATSDPGGEVADTQYF
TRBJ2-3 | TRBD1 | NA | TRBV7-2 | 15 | TGTGCCAGCAGTCGACAGGGGCCAACCACAGATACGCAGTATTTT | CASSRQGPTTDTQYF
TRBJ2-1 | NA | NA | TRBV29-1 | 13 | TGCAGCGTTGTCCAGGGATTGAGTGATGAGCAGTTCTTC | CSVVQGLSDEQFF
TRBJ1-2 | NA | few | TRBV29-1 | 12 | TGCAGCGCCTGGGGGGGGCAGACTGGCTACACCTTC | CSAWGGQTGYTF
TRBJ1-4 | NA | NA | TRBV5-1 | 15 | TGCGCCAGCAGCTTGGGGAGCTTTGTTGTCGAAAAACTGTTTTTT | CASSLGSFVVEKLFF
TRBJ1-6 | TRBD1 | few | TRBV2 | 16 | TGTGCCAGCAGTTGGGGACAGGCCCTTGGAAATTCACCCCTCCACTTT | CASSWGQALGNSPLHF
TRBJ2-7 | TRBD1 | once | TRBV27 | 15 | TGTGCCAGCAGCTCCCGACAGGGGTTCTCCTACGAGCAGTACTTC | CASSSRQGFSYEQYF
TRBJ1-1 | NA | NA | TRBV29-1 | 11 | TGCAGCGTTGTAGATCGGACTGAAGCTTTCTTT | CSVVDRTEAFF
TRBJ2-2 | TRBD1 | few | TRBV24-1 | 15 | TGTGCCACCAGTGATACGGGACAGGACACCGGGGAGCTGTTTTTT | CATSDTGQDTGELFF
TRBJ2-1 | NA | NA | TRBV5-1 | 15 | TGCGCCAGCAGCTTGGACAGGCAAGGAGTCGGTGAGCAGTTCTTC | CASSLDRQGVGEQFF
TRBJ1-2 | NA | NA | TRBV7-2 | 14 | TGTGCCAGCAGGATGGGGGGGTCGGACTATGGCTACACCTTC | CASRMGGSDYGYTF
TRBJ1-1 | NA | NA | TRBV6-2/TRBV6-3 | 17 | TGTGCCAGCAGTTACGATAGGAGGGATTTTCGGTACACTGAAGCTTTCTTT | CASSYDRRDFRYTEAFF
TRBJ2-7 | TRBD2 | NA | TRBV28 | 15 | TGTGCCAGCAGTCCTAGGCAGACTAGCGGGAACGAGCAGTACTTC | CASSPRQTSGNEQYF